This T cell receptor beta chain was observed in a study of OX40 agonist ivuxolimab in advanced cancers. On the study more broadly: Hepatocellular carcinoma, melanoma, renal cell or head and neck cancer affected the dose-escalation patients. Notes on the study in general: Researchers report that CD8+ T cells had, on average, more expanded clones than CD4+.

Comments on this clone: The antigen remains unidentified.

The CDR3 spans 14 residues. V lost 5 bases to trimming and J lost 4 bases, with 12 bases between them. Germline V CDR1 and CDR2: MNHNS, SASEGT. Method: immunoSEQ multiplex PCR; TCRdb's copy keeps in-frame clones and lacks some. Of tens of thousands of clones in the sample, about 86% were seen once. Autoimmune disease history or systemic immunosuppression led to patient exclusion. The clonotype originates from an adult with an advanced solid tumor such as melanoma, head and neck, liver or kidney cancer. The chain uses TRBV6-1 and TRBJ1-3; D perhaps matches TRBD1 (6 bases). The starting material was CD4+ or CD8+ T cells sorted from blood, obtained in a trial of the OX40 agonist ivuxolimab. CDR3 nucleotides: TGTGCCAGCAGTCGAACAGGGTCGGGAAACACCATATATTTT. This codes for CASSRTGSGNTIYF.